This T cell receptor beta chain is drawn from a study of cytomegalovirus exposure and HLA in healthy donors. Findings of the study overall: Researchers catalogued some 160 TCR beta chains as cytomegalovirus-associated. Most of the TCR beta V segments (in an earlier analysis) were productive either about 87% or about 30% of the time. A highly shared variant cluster was judged a likely technical artifact.

With regard to this clone: The antigen remains undetermined.

V lost 3 bases to trimming and J lost 7 bases, with 10 bases between them. The CDR3 runs 13 residues. CDR1 and CDR2 from the germline V gene are MNHNY and SVGAGI (reference sequence). This PCR relied on a set of 60 Vbeta primers and 13 Jbeta primers. Sequencing used immunoSEQ multiplex PCR; TCRdb keeps in-frame clones, though not all of them. The data hold roughly 150,000 clones, with 80% to 90% observed a single time. This receptor was identified in a boy younger than 10 in good health and CMV-seronegative. The J gene is TRBJ1-5, the V gene TRBV6-6; D ambiguous. The sequenced sample consisted of PBMCs. The CDR3 loop reads CASSYAPGQPQHF. The DNA of the CDR3 is TGTGCCAGCAGTTATGCCCCGGGACAGCCCCAGCATTTT.